Below, one T cell receptor (beta chain) is given with its context. The antigen remains undetermined. The sample originates from a study of T cell responses to AZD1222 COVID-19 vaccine. Study context: Timing groups of about 4 and about 12 weeks for second doses were pooled.

The protocol was immunoSEQ multiplex PCR, while the TCRdb copy is restricted to in-frame clones and leaves out a portion. Of over 95,000 clones listed, around 94% were seen once; the top ten hold 10% to 15%. Trimming took 3 bases from V and 6 from J; bases not matched to a gene: 20. This CDR3 is 19 amino acids long. Germline CDR1 and CDR2: LGHNA and YNFKEQ. Study-wide results and caveats: As reported, nearly half of all spike-specific TCRs target variant regions that are unmutated.

The sample consisted of peripheral blood, taken on day 0 of AZD1222 vaccination. The chain is built from TRBV4-2 and TRBJ2-3, with 8 bases fitting TRBD2. The receptor was isolated from an adult in good health. The CDR3 region is CASSQGVGSGTIRQDTQYF. The CDR3 DNA reads TGTGCCAGCAGCCAGGGGGTGGGTAGCGGGACCATTCGCCAGGATACGCAGTATTTT.